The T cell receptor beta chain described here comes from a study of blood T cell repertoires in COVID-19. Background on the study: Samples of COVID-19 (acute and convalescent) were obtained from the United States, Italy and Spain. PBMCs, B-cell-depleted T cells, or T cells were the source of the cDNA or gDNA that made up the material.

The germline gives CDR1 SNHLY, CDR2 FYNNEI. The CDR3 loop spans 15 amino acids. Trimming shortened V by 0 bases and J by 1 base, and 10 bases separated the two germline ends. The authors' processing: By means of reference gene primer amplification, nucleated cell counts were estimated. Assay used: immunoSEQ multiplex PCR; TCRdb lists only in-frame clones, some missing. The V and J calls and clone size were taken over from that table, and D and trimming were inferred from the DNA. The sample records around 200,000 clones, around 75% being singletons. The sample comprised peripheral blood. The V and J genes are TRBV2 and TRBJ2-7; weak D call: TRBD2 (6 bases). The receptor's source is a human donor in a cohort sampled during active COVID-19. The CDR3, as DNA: TGTGCCAGCAGTGAAGCGGGCGGGACTTCCTACGAGCAGTACTTC. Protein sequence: CASSEAGGTSYEQYF.